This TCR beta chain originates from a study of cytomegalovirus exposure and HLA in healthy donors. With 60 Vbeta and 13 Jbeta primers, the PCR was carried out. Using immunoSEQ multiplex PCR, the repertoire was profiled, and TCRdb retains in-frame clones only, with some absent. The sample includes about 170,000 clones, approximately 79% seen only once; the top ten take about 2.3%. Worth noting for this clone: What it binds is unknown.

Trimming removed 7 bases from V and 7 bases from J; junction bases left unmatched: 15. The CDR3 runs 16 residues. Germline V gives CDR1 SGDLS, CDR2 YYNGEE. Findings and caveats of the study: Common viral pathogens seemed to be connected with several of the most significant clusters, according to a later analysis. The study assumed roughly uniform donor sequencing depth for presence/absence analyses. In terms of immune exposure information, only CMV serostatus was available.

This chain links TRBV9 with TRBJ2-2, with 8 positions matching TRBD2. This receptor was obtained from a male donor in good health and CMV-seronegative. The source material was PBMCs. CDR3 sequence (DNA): TGTGCCAGCCGCCCCGGGGGGGCCGGGATTGGCGGGGAGCTGTTTTTT. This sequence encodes CASRPGGAGIGGELFF.